The rows below give T cell receptor beta chains drawn from one sample of a study of blood T cell repertoires in COVID-19. Sequencing used immunoSEQ multiplex PCR; TCRdb keeps in-frame clones, though not all of them. The sample comprises fewer than 200,000 clones, roughly 89% of which are singletons, and approximately 0.93% rests with the top ten. The specimen was peripheral blood. These receptors all stem from a woman aged 18-30 years who had recovered from COVID-19. Each CDR3 is given with its conserved first and last residue. The D gene is left open where the match is weak. Not every row has a clone size; where given, it reads once, few, many or a size class.

>TRBV7-8|TRBJ2-1|-|-
TGTGCCAGCAGCTTAGGGCTGGACAGCCTTCAGTTCTTC
CASSLGLDSLQFF
>TRBV6-2/TRBV6-3|TRBJ2-7|-|-
TGTGCCAGCAGCCAGGCGGCTGAGCAGTACTTC
CASSQAAEQYF
>TRBV6-5|TRBJ2-3|-|-
TGTGCCATTCCGGACTACCTAGCAGATACGCAGTATTTT
CAIPDYLADTQYF
>TRBV19|TRBJ1-2|few|-
TGTGCCAGTAGTATATTTGCAGGGACTGGGTATGGCTACACCTTC
CASSIFAGTGYGYTF
>TRBV1|TRBJ2-3|once|-
TGCACCAGCAGCCAAGAGGTATGGGAGACAGATACGCAGTATTTT
CTSSQEVWETDTQYF
>TRBV28|TRBJ2-1|-|-
TGTGCCAGCCAAAGGACTAGGGGGGGTGGCAATGAGCAGTTCTTC
CASQRTRGGGNEQFF
>TRBV9|TRBJ2-5|-|TRBD2
TGTGCCAGCAGCGTAGGCGGGGGGGCCGTGGGAGAGACCCAGTACTTC
CASSVGGGAVGETQYF
>TRBV21-1|TRBJ2-5|-|-
TGTGCCAGCAGCAAAGTACAGGTTAGGGGGGAGACCCAGTACTTC
CASSKVQVRGETQYF
>TRBV7-8|TRBJ2-6|-|TRBD1
TGTGCCAGCAGCTTAGTTCGGGTTCCACAGGGGGCATCTGGGGCCAACGTCCTGACTTTC
CASSLVRVPQGASGANVLTF
>TRBV2|TRBJ2-1|-|TRBD2
TGTGCCAGCAGTGGACTAGCGGGGGGTAGTGAGCAGTTCTTC
CASSGLAGGSEQFF
>TRBV7-9|TRBJ1-2|-|-
TGTGCCAGCAGCTTAGGGGGGGTCAACTATGGCTACACCTTC
CASSLGGVNYGYTF
>TRBV28|TRBJ2-1|once|-
TGTGCCAGCATTCCAATAGCGAGGAATGAGCAGTTCTTC
CASIPIARNEQFF
>TRBV5-4|TRBJ2-5|-|TRBD1
TGTGCCAGCAGCCGATACGACAGGGGACCCGGCGGGACCCAGTACTTC
CASSRYDRGPGGTQYF
>TRBV10-1|TRBJ1-5|-|-
TGCGCCAGCAGTCCCGGTAAATTTCGCAATCAGCCCCAGCATTTT
CASSPGKFRNQPQHF
>TRBV11-1|TRBJ2-7|-|-
TGTGCCAGCAGCTATACCGCGGCCACCTACGAGCAGTACTTC
CASSYTAATYEQYF
>TRBV24-1|TRBJ2-3|-|TRBD1
TGTGCCACCAGTGATAGGCAGGGGGTCAGAGATACGCAGTATTTT
CATSDRQGVRDTQYF
>TRBV5-4|TRBJ2-5|once|-
TGTGCCAGCAGCTTGCAGGGGAAAGAGACCCAGTACTTC
CASSLQGKETQYF
>TRBV6-2/TRBV6-3|TRBJ2-1|-|-
TGTGCCAGCAGTTATGGCGGTGAGCAGTTCTTC
CASSYGGEQFF
>TRBV5-4|TRBJ1-4|-|TRBD1
TGTGCCAGCAGCTCCCGGGACAGTAATGAAAAACTGTTTTTT
CASSSRDSNEKLFF
>TRBV29-1|TRBJ2-5|-|TRBD1
TGCAGCGTTGCAGGGGGCCGGTACAACCAAGAGACCCAGTACTTC
CSVAGGRYNQETQYF
>TRBV25-1|TRBJ1-5|-|TRBD1
TGTGCCAGCAGTGTCGGACAGGGAGATCAGCCCCAGCATTTT
CASSVGQGDQPQHF
>TRBV4-2|TRBJ2-1|-|TRBD2
TGTGCCAGCAGCCAAGAAAGACTAGCGCTGAATGAGCAGTTCTTC
CASSQERLALNEQFF
>TRBV6-5|TRBJ2-7|-|TRBD1
TGTGCCAGCAGCAAGACAGGGGGGGACTCCTACGAGCAGTACTTC
CASSKTGGDSYEQYF
>TRBV9|TRBJ2-6|-|TRBD2
TGTGCCAGCAGCGTAAAGGCGGGAGGGGCGGGGGCCAACGTCCTGACTTTC
CASSVKAGGAGANVLTF
>TRBV9|TRBJ1-1|-|TRBD1
TGTGCCAGCAGCCCAACAGGGGGCTCAAAACGGAACACTGAAGCTTTCTTT
CASSPTGGSKRNTEAFF
>TRBV5-5|TRBJ1-6|-|TRBD1
TGTGCCAGCAGCTTGGTGGGCAGGGGGAATAATTCACCCCTCCACTTT
CASSLVGRGNNSPLHF
>TRBV10-3|TRBJ1-2|once|TRBD1
TGTGCCATCAGTTTAGACAGGGCTGGCTACACCTTC
CAISLDRAGYTF
>TRBV6-5|TRBJ1-6|-|-
TGTGCCAGCAGTTCCGCGGCAGGGGCCCCAAATTCACCCCTCCACTTT
CASSSAAGAPNSPLHF
>TRBV5-1|TRBJ1-1|-|TRBD1
TGCGCCAGCAGCTTGTGGGCCGGGACAGGGAAGAACACTGAAGCTTTCTTT
CASSLWAGTGKNTEAFF
>TRBV7-2|TRBJ2-1|-|TRBD2
TGTGCCAGCAGCTTCTTAGCGGGGGGTGCCAATGAGCAGTTCTTC
CASSFLAGGANEQFF
>TRBV3-1/TRBV3-2|TRBJ1-6|-|-
TGTGCCAGCAGCCAAAAGCGAGATTCACCCCTCCACTTT
CASSQKRDSPLHF
>TRBV7-2|TRBJ1-2|-|-
TGTGCCAGCAGCCTCCCTGGGGGGGCTAAAGGCTACACCTTC
CASSLPGGAKGYTF
>TRBV29-1|TRBJ1-3|-|-
TGCAGCGTTGAAGTGGCAGGGCTGCGAAACACCATATATTTT
CSVEVAGLRNTIYF
>TRBV12-3/TRBV12-4|TRBJ1-6|-|TRBD1
TGTGCCAGCAGTGACAGGGGGCATTCACCCCTCCACTTT
CASSDRGHSPLHF
>TRBV27|TRBJ2-5|-|TRBD2
TGTGCCAGCAGTCCTAAACTAGCGGGGGGCCTTATGTACTTC
CASSPKLAGGLMYF
>TRBV6-2/TRBV6-3|TRBJ1-2|few|-
TGTGCCAGCAGTTACCGGGTGGGCTACACCTTC
CASSYRVGYTF
>TRBV7-2|TRBJ2-5|-|TRBD1
TGTGCCAGCAGTCTTCCGGGACAGTACCAGACCCAGTACTTC
CASSLPGQYQTQYF
>TRBV2|TRBJ1-4|-|-
TGTGCCAGCAGTGTACGGTCAACTAATGAAAAACTGTTTTTT
CASSVRSTNEKLFF
>TRBV20-1|TRBJ1-2|-|-
TGCAGTGCCCTATCCAGGGGAAGCTACACCTTC
CSALSRGSYTF
>TRBV6-5|TRBJ1-2|few|TRBD1
TGTGCCAGCAGAAGTATCGACAGGGGGTCTGGCTACACCTTC
CASRSIDRGSGYTF
>TRBV6-5|TRBJ1-5|-|TRBD1
TGTGCCAGCAGTTACTCCACAGGGGGGAATCAGCCCCAGCATTTT
CASSYSTGGNQPQHF
>TRBV19|TRBJ1-3|-|TRBD1
TGTGCCAGTAGCACCGCCCGACAGGGAAGGTCTGGAAACACCATATATTTT
CASSTARQGRSGNTIYF
>TRBV27|TRBJ2-3|-|TRBD2
TGTGCCAGCAGTCCCGGGACTAGCGGTTTCACAGATACGCAGTATTTT
CASSPGTSGFTDTQYF
>TRBV4-1|TRBJ1-4|-|-
TGCGCCAGCAGCCAAGTCGAGGGGGGGTTAGAAAAACTGTTTTTT
CASSQVEGGLEKLFF
>TRBV13|TRBJ1-4|-|-
TGTGCCAGCAGCTTAGGGAGGCAGCCACTAAATGAAAAACTGTTTTTT
CASSLGRQPLNEKLFF
>TRBV25-1|TRBJ1-3|-|-
TGTGCCAGCGGCTCGGGGGGTTTGGCTGGAAACACCATATATTTT
CASGSGGLAGNTIYF
>TRBV11-3|TRBJ1-1|-|-
TGTGCCAGCAGCTACCAGGGCGTGAACACTGAAGCTTTCTTT
CASSYQGVNTEAFF
>TRBV30|TRBJ2-1|-|TRBD2
TGTGCCTGGAGTGTACTAGCGACATACTACAATGAGCAGTTCTTC
CAWSVLATYYNEQFF
>TRBV6-6|TRBJ2-6|-|-
TGTGCCAGCGTAGCCTCCTCTGGGGCCAACGTCCTGACTTTC
CASVASSGANVLTF
>TRBV18|TRBJ2-7|-|-
TGTGCCAGCTCACCCCGGGAGTCTCGAGAGCAGTACTTC
CASSPRESREQYF
>TRBV7-2|TRBJ2-3|-|TRBD2
TGTGCCAGCAGCACCCGGACTAGCGGGGGCACAGATACGCAGTATTTT
CASSTRTSGGTDTQYF
>TRBV18|TRBJ2-7|-|-
TGTGCCAGCTCCCTTGGACAGAGCTCCTACGAGCAGTACTTC
CASSLGQSSYEQYF
>TRBV18|TRBJ1-6|-|-
TGTGCCAGCTCACATTATCGGCAGGGTGAAAGCTCACCCCTCCACTTT
CASSHYRQGESSPLHF
>TRBV13|TRBJ2-7|-|-
TGTGCCAGCAGCACCCGACTAGTCGGGTCCTACGAGCAGTACTTC
CASSTRLVGSYEQYF
>TRBV4-3|TRBJ2-3|-|TRBD2
TGCGCCAGCAGCCAAGTACTTAGCGGGGGGGATGTCACAGATACGCAGTATTTT
CASSQVLSGGDVTDTQYF